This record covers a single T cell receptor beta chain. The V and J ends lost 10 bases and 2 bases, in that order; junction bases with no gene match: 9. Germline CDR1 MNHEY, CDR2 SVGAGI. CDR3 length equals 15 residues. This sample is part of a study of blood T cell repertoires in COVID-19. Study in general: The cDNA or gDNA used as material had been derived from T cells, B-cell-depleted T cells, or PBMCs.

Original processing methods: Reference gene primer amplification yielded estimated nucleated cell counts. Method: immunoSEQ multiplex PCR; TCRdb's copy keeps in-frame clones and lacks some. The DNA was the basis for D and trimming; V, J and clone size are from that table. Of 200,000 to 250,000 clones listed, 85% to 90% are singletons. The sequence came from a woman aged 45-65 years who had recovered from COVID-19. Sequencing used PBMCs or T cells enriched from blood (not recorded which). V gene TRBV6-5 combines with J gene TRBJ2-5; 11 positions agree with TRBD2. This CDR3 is CATASTSGVQETQYF. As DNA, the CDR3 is TGTGCCACCGCCTCGACTAGCGGGGTGCAAGAGACCCAGTACTTC.